This T cell receptor (beta chain) was documented in a study of blood T cell repertoires in COVID-19. About the research overall: COVID-19 samples collected from the United States, Italy and Spain covered acute and convalescent phases. Sources were T cells, B-cell-depleted T cells, or PBMCs; the material itself was cDNA or gDNA.

In the study's own analysis: How many nucleated cells were present was estimated from reference gene primer amplification. TCRdb's copy holds only in-frame clones and misses some; the assay was immunoSEQ multiplex PCR. The D gene and trimming were derived from the DNA, and the V and J assignments and clone size from that table. The sample holds under 85,000 clones, roughly 89% seen once. The sequence was collected from a woman of 80 years or more with active or convalescent COVID-19. Sequencing was performed on peripheral blood.

CDR3 residues: CASSLRLAERNEQFF. Written as DNA, the CDR3 is TGTGCCAGCAGCTTAAGACTAGCGGAGCGCAATGAGCAGTTCTTC. V usage is TRBV7-9 and J usage is TRBJ2-1; 9 nucleotides line up with TRBD2. In germline, CDR1 is SEHNR, CDR2 FQNEAQ (reference sequence). V was clipped by 2 bases and J by 6 bases; unmatched bases: 5. The CDR3 covers 15 residues.